This TCR beta chain was documented in a study of blood T cell repertoires in COVID-19. Repertoires were generated with immunoSEQ multiplex PCR, while TCRdb's copy carries only in-frame clones and drops some. The data hold some 130,000 clones, with around four fifths observed a single time. The CDR3 has 14 amino acids. Looked up from germline, CDR1 is MNHEY and CDR2 is SVGAGI. V shed 6 bases, J shed 11 bases, and the junction held 13 bases outside the gene matches. Sequencing input: peripheral blood. The V and J genes are TRBV6-5 and TRBJ1-5, with 7 bases identical to TRBD1. This TCR was recovered from a man aged 35 to 55 with active or convalescent COVID-19. This CDR3 reads CASSQGQWGASQHF. CDR3 DNA: TGTGCCAGCAGCCAGGGACAGTGGGGAGCGTCCCAGCATTTT.